This TCR beta chain came from a study of blood T cell repertoires in COVID-19. Measured with immunoSEQ multiplex PCR; TCRdb has only the in-frame clones, and not every one. The repertoire includes hundreds of thousands of clones, 75% to 90% of them detected once, and approximately 1.5% sits in the top ten. The sequence was obtained from a woman in her twenties or thirties with active or convalescent COVID-19. The sequenced sample was peripheral blood.

The CDR3 bases are TGTGCCAGCAGCCGTGTAGAAGGGGGCACCTACGAGCAGTACTTC. Translating it yields CASSRVEGGTYEQYF. V gene TRBV4-2 combines with J gene TRBJ2-7; 7 bases fit TRBD1. The trim removed 4 bases at V and 2 bases at J, leaving 8 bases unmatched. The germline gives CDR1 LGHNA, CDR2 YNFKEQ. The CDR3 loop spans 15 amino acids.